These 27 T cell receptor beta chains share one sample of origin, sequenced in a study of cytomegalovirus exposure and HLA in healthy donors. Primers included in the PCR were 60 Vbeta and 13 Jbeta primers. The protocol was immunoSEQ multiplex PCR, while the TCRdb copy is restricted to in-frame clones and leaves out a portion. The sample has some 140,000 clones; more than 70% are singletons. The sample taken for sequencing was PBMCs. The receptors shown here come from a woman aged 40 to 50 in good health and CMV-seropositive.

This clone was seen just once. J is TRBJ2-7 and V is TRBV7-6, with a tentative D call TRBD2 (5 bases). Trimming left V 5 bases short and J 7 bases short, with 15 bases between. The CDR3 extends over 13 amino acids. From germline, CDR1 is SGHVS and CDR2 FNYEAQ. CDR3 in DNA: TGTGCCAGCAGCCTGCGGGCCTCTGGGGAGCAGTACTTC. Its protein product is CASSLRASGEQYF.

The rearrangement joins TRBV7-9 to TRBJ2-1; D is possibly TRBD2 (5 bases). The ends were cut back, 1 base at V and 8 bases at J, with 15 bases in the middle. CDR1 and CDR2 (germline): SEHNR, FQNEAQ (reference sequence). The CDR3 contains 15 residues. Written as DNA, the CDR3 is TGTGCCAGCAGCTTAGGGAGGACGGCGACGGATGAGCAGTTCTTC. This encodes CASSLGRTATDEQFF.

Comment on this clone: This sample also contains other DNA sequences that code for the same CDR3. The V and J genes are TRBV28 and TRBJ1-2; D may be TRBD1 (6 bases). V was cut by 2 bases and J by 8 bases, with 9 bases left in between. This CDR3 has 12 amino acids. The germline V gene has CDR1 MDHEN and CDR2 SYDVKM. CDR3 coding DNA: TGTGCCAGCAGTTTAGGGGGGGCGGGCTACACCTTC. It is translated as CASSLGGAGYTF.

As concerns this clone: The sample has other DNA sequences that encode this CDR3 too. The genes are TRBV28 and TRBJ2-7; 8 bases are a match to TRBD1. This CDR3 contains 14 residues. Germline trimming cut 6 bases from V and 1 base from J; bases unmatched to any gene: 5. Germline V gives CDR1 MDHEN, CDR2 SYDVKM. The DNA of the CDR3 is TGTGCCAGCAGCCGACAGGGGAATTCCTACGAGCAGTACTTC. Translated, it gives CASSRQGNSYEQYF.

The V call is TRBV18, the J call TRBJ2-3; TRBD1 matches at 9 bases. Looked up from germline, CDR1 is KGHSH and CDR2 is LQKENI. Germline trimming cut 3 bases from V and 4 bases from J; bases unmatched to any gene: 8. This CDR3 comprises 16 residues. CDR3 amino acids: CASSPPGQGLADTQYF. CDR3 nucleotides: TGTGCCAGCTCACCCCCGGGACAGGGTTTAGCAGATACGCAGTATTTT.

J is TRBJ2-7 and V is TRBV9; D possibly corresponds to TRBD2 (6 bases). Germline V gene lookup returns CDR1 SGDLS and CDR2 YYNGEE. The CDR3 has 14 amino acids. V was cut by 3 bases and J by 3 bases, with 13 bases left in between. The CDR3 spells CASSESGLFYEQYF. The CDR3 nucleotides are TGTGCCAGCAGCGAAAGCGGGCTCTTCTACGAGCAGTACTTC.

V is TRBV6-1 and J is TRBJ2-1; the D gene is possibly TRBD1 (6 bases). The CDR3 is 13 amino acids. Germline loops: CDR1 MNHNS, CDR2 SASEGT. The V end lost 5 bases, the J end lost 3 bases, and 8 bases lay between the germline ends. The CDR3 reads CASSRTVYNEQFF. The CDR3 DNA sequence: TGTGCCAGCAGTAGGACAGTCTACAATGAGCAGTTCTTC.

This clone was detected only a few times. The chain recombines TRBV6-5 with TRBJ1-3; D call uncertain. CDR1 is MNHEY and CDR2 is SVGAGI in the germline V gene. V lost 9 bases and J 0 bases, leaving 12 bases between the germline ends. This CDR3 contains 14 residues. The CDR3 sequence is CASSESRSGNTIYF. CDR3 DNA sequence: TGTGCCAGTTCCGAGAGCCGCTCTGGAAACACCATATATTTT.

The chain uses TRBV19 and TRBJ2-7; possibly TRBD2 for D (6 bases). Trimming stripped 7 bases from V and 5 bases from J, with 24 bases between. Germline assignment: CDR1 LNHDA and CDR2 SQIVND (reference sequence). The CDR3 runs 16 residues. CDR3 coding DNA: TGTGCCAGTACCTCAGCGGAGGGACTCCGCCCCCACGAGCAGTACTTC. Residues: CASTSAEGLRPHEQYF. The full variable domain, with the rest looked up from reference TRBV19 and TRBJ2-7, is DGGITQSPKYLFRKEGQNVTLSCEQNLNHDAMYWYRQDPGQGLRLIYYSQIVNDFQKGDIAEGYSVSREKKESFPLTVTSAQKNPTAFYLCASTSAEGLRPHEQYFGPGTRLTVT.

The rearrangement links TRBV28 to TRBJ1-1, with 7 bases matching TRBD1. J was trimmed by 1 base and V by 5 bases; bases with no gene match: 7. Per the germline V gene, CDR1 is MDHEN and CDR2 is SYDVKM. The CDR3 is made up of 15 amino acids. The chain's CDR3 is CASSPSTGPNTEAFF. The CDR3 nucleotides are TGTGCCAGCAGTCCCTCGACAGGGCCGAACACTGAAGCTTTCTTT.

In this sample, this clone turned up once. The V call is TRBV5-5, the J call TRBJ2-1; D is possibly TRBD1 (5 bases). The CDR3 is 15 residues long. The V end lost 0 bases, the J end lost 7 bases, and 14 bases lay between the germline ends. Per germline, CDR1 SGHKS and CDR2 YYEKEE (reference sequence). This CDR3 reads CASSLGQGGRNEQFF. The DNA of the CDR3 is TGTGCCAGCAGCTTGGGCCAGGGTGGACGGAATGAGCAGTTCTTC.

V and J are TRBV27 and TRBJ2-7; 7 positions match TRBD1. This CDR3 contains 15 residues. Trimming cost V 6 bases and J 2 bases; bases outside gene matches: 10. CDR1 MNHEY and CDR2 SMNVEV come from the germline V gene (reference sequence). The CDR3 DNA reads TGTGCCAGCAGGGCCACCGGGACAGCCGCCTACGAGCAGTACTTC. It codes for CASRATGTAAYEQYF.

J is TRBJ1-1 and V is TRBV2, with D tentatively TRBD1 (6 bases). V lost 4 bases, J lost 4 bases, and 10 bases lay in between. This CDR3 has 13 amino acids. In germline, CDR1 is SNHLY, CDR2 FYNNEI. As DNA, the CDR3 is TGTGCCAGCAGTGTAACAGGGATCACTGAAGCTTTCTTT. The encoded protein is CASSVTGITEAFF.

This rearrangement joins TRBV27 to TRBJ1-6, with D uncertain. The CDR3 has 13 amino acids. The ends were cut back, 1 base at V and 8 bases at J, with 6 bases in the middle. Per germline, CDR1 MNHEY and CDR2 SMNVEV (reference sequence). The CDR3 DNA is TGTGCCAGCAGTTTATTCTCGGATTCACCCCTCCACTTT. This gives the protein CASSLFSDSPLHF.

This rearrangement joins TRBV11-2 to TRBJ1-2; no clear D gene. The V end was cut by 1 base, the J end by 4 bases, with 10 bases between. Germline CDR1 and CDR2: SGHAT and FQNNGV. This CDR3 spans 14 amino acids. CDR3 DNA sequence: TGTGCCAGCAGCTTAGTTGGAGGATCCTATGGCTACACCTTC. It translates to CASSLVGGSYGYTF.

This chain connects TRBV18 to TRBJ1-1, with 8 positions matching TRBD1. V dropped 2 bases and J dropped 5; count of bases not matched to a gene: 7. CDR3 length: 15 residues. The V gene's germline CDR1 is KGHSH and CDR2 LQKENI. The CDR3 DNA reads TGTGCCAGCTCACCAACAGGACAGGGTGGTACTGAAGCTTTCTTT. Amino acid sequence: CASSPTGQGGTEAFF. Filled out from reference TRBV18 and TRBJ1-1, the complete variable domain reads NAGVMQNPRHLVRRRGQEARLRCSPMKGHSHVYWYRQLPEEGLKFMVYLQKENIIDESGMPKERFSAEFPKEGPSILRIQQVVRGDSAAYFCASSPTGQGGTEAFFGQGTRLTVV.

V usage is TRBV19 and J usage is TRBJ1-2, with 8 positions matching TRBD1. From germline, CDR1 is LNHDA and CDR2 SQIVND (reference sequence). The CDR3 spans 15 residues. J lost 4 bases, V lost 4 bases, and 8 bases had no gene match. CDR3 in DNA: TGTGCCAGTAGTACCCGGACAGGGCTCACCTATGGCTACACCTTC. This translates into CASSTRTGLTYGYTF.

The V and J genes are TRBV4-2 and TRBJ2-7, with 14 positions matching TRBD2. Per germline, CDR1 LGHNA and CDR2 YNFKEQ. The CDR3 sequence is 15 residues long. V was pared by 5 bases and J by 6 bases, with 6 bases of the junction left unmatched. CDR3 in amino acids: CASSGLTSGGGEQYF. The CDR3 DNA is TGTGCCAGCAGCGGGCTGACTAGCGGGGGGGGCGAGCAGTACTTC.

In nucleotides, the CDR3 is TGCGCCAGCAGCTTGGGCCTAGCGGAACCTTATTTCTACAATGAGCAGTTCTTC. As protein: CASSLGLAEPYFYNEQFF. The chain joins TRBV5-1 to TRBJ2-1; 7 nucleotides match TRBD2. V shed 0 bases and J 3 bases; nucleotides not matched to a gene: 12. Germline loops: CDR1 SGHRS, CDR2 YFSETQ. CDR3 size: 18 residues.

V is TRBV5-4 and J is TRBJ2-1; 8 bases agree with TRBD2. The V gene's germline CDR1 is SGHNT and CDR2 YYREEE (reference sequence). The ends lost 4 bases at V and 10 bases at J; junction bases unmatched: 13. The CDR3 spans 15 residues. CDR3 sequence: CASSTGTRLPGEQFF. DNA of the CDR3: TGTGCCAGCAGCACCGGGACTAGGTTGCCAGGGGAGCAGTTCTTC.

The chain is built from TRBV11-1 and TRBJ2-5; D is uncertain. CDR1 SGHAT and CDR2 FQDESV come from the germline V gene (reference sequence). This CDR3 spans 14 amino acids. V was shortened by 3 bases and J by 7 bases, with 15 bases between the two germline ends. CDR3 sequence: CASSLTESFRTQYF. CDR3 in DNA: TGTGCCAGCAGCTTGACGGAGTCCTTCCGGACCCAGTACTTC.

The gene calls are TRBV29-1 and TRBJ2-3, with 9 positions matching TRBD2. With 4 bases clipped from V and 1 base from J, the junction kept 15 bases outside the gene matches. The length of the CDR3 is 18 residues. Germline CDR1 and CDR2: SQVTM and ANQGSEA. CDR3 coding DNA: TGCAGCGTTGGAGGGCGGGAGGGCTTTCCCCGAGGCACAGATACGCAGTATTTT. Translating it yields CSVGGREGFPRGTDTQYF.

In nucleotides, the CDR3 is TGTGCCAGCAACGGTTGCGGGGGCACAGATACGCAGTATTTT. Protein: CASNGCGGTDTQYF. V is TRBV21-1 and J is TRBJ2-3; TRBD2 is taken as the D call from the table, unchecked against the DNA. TRBV21-1 is a pseudogene segment. CDR3 length: 14 amino acids.

The chain is built from TRBV5-1 and TRBJ1-2, with 8 bases lining up with TRBD1. CDR3 length: 14 amino acids. From germline, CDR1 is SGHRS and CDR2 YFSETQ. V was pared by 0 bases and J by 7 bases, with 5 bases of the junction left unmatched. This chain's CDR3 is CASSLAGGAGGYTF. CDR3 coding DNA: TGCGCCAGCAGCTTGGCAGGGGGCGCGGGTGGCTACACCTTC. Complete variable domain (other parts from reference TRBV5-1 and TRBJ1-2): KAGVTQTPRYLIKTRGQQVTLSCSPISGHRSVSWYQQTPGQGLQFLFEYFSETQRNKGNFPGRFSGRQFSNSRSEMNVSTLELGDSALYLCASSLAGGAGGYTFGSGTRLTVV.

The chain uses TRBV7-8 and TRBJ1-5; D uncertain. Germline assignment: CDR1 SGHVS and CDR2 FQNEAQ. CDR3 size: 15 residues. V was pared by 0 bases and J by 7 bases, with 13 bases between. The DNA of the CDR3 is TGTGCCAGCAGCTTAGCAGCGCGGGCCGGGCAGCCCCAGCATTTT. Translating it yields CASSLAARAGQPQHF.

The V call is TRBV5-4, the J call TRBJ2-7; 7 positions agree with TRBD1. With V trimmed by 4 bases and J by 1 base, 5 bases remained unmatched. The CDR3 covers 14 residues. CDR1 and CDR2 (germline): SGHNT, YYREEE (reference sequence). The chain's CDR3 is CASSPPGQSYEQYF. CDR3 nucleotide sequence: TGTGCCAGCAGCCCTCCGGGACAGTCCTACGAGCAGTACTTC.

The CDR3 reads CASSLGARGGDYTF. CDR3 coding DNA: TGTGCCAGCAGCTTAGGCGCTCGGGGCGGGGACTACACCTTC. The chain recombines TRBV7-9 with TRBJ1-2, with D possibly being TRBD1 (5 bases). CDR3 size: 14 residues. Deletions cut 1 base from V and 10 bases from J, with 16 bases between. Germline V gene sequence: CDR1 SEHNR, CDR2 FQNEAQ (reference sequence).